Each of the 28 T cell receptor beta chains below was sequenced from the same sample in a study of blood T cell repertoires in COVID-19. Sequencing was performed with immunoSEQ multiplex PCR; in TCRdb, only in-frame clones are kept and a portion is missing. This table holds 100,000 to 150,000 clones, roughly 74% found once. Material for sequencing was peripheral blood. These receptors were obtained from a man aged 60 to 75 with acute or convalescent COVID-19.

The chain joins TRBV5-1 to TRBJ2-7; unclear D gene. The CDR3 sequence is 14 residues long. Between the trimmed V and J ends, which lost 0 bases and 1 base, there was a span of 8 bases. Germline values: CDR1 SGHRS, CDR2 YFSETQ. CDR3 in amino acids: CASSLVYYSYEQYF. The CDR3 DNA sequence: TGCGCCAGCAGCTTGGTTTATTATTCCTACGAGCAGTACTTC.

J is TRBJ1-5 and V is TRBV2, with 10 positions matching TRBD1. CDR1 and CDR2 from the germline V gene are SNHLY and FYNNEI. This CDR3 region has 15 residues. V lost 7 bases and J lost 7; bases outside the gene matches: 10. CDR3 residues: CASTRDRGISQPQHF. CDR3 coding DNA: TGTGCCAGCACCCGGGACAGGGGAATCAGCCAGCCCCAGCATTTT.

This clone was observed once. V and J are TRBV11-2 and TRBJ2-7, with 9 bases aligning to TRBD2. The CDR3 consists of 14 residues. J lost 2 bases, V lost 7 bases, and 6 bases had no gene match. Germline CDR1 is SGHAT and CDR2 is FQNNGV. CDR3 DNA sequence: TGTGCCAGCAAGAGGACTAGCGACCCCTACGAGCAGTACTTC. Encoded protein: CASKRTSDPYEQYF.

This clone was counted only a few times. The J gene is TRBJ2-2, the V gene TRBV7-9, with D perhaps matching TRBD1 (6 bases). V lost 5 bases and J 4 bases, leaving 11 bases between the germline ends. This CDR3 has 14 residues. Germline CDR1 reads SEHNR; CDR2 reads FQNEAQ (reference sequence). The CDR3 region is CASSGGQITGELFF. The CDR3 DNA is TGTGCCAGCAGCGGTGGACAGATCACCGGGGAGCTGTTTTTT.

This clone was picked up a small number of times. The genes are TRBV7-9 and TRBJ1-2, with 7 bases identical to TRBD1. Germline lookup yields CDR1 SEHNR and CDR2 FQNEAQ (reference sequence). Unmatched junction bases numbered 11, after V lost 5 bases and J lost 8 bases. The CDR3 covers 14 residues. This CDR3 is CASSPQEGAGGYTF. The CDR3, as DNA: TGTGCCAGCAGCCCTCAAGAGGGGGCGGGCGGCTACACCTTC.

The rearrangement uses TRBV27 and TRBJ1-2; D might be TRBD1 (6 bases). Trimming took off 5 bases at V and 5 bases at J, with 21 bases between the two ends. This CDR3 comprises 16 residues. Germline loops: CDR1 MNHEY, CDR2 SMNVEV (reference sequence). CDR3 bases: TGTGCCAGCAGTCAAATTAGTCATGGGGGCGCTTATGGCTACACCTTC. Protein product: CASSQISHGGAYGYTF.

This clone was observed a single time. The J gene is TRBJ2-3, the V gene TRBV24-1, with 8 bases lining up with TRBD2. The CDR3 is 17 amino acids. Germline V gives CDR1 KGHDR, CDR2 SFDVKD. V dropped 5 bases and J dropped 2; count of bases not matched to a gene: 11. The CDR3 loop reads CATSGGLAGGYTDTQYF. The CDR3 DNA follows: TGTGCCACCAGTGGGGGGTTGGCGGGGGGCTACACAGATACGCAGTATTTT.

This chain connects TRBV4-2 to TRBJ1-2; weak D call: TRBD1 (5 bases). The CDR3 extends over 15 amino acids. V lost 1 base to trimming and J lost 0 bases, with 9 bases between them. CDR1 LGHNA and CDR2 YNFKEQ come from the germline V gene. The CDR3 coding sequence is TGTGCCAGCAGCCAAGGCACAGGAGCTAACTATGGCTACACCTTC. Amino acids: CASSQGTGANYGYTF.

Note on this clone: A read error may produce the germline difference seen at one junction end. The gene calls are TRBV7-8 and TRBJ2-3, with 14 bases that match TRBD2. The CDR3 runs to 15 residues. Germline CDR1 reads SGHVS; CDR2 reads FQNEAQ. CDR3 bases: TGTGCCAGCAGCTTAGCGAGGACTAGCGGGGGGCGAGAGATCTTT. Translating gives CASSLARTSGGREIF.

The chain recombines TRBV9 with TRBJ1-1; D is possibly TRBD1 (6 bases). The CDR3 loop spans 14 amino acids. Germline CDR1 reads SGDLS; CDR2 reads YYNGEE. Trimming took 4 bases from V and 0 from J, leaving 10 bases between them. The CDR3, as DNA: TGTGCCAGCAGCTACGGACAGCTGAACACTGAAGCTTTCTTT. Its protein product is CASSYGQLNTEAFF.

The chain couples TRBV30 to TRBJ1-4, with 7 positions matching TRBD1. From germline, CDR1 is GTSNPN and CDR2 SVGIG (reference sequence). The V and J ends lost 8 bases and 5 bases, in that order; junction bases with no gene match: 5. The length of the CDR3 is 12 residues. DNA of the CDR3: TGTGCCGGGGACAGTGGAAATGAAAAACTGTTTTTT. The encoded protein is CAGDSGNEKLFF.

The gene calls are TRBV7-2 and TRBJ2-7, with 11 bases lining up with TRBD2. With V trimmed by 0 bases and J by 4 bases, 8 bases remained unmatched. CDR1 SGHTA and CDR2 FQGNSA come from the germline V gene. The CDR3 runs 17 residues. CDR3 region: CASSLAPLAGGRYEQYF. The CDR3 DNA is TGTGCCAGCAGCTTAGCGCCGCTAGCGGGGGGAAGGTACGAGCAGTACTTC.

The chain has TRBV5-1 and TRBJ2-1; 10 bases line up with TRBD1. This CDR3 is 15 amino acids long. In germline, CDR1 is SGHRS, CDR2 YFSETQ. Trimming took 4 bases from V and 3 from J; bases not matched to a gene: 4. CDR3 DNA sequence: TGCGCCAGCAGCGACCGGGACAGGGGCTACAATGAGCAGTTCTTC. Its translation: CASSDRDRGYNEQFF.

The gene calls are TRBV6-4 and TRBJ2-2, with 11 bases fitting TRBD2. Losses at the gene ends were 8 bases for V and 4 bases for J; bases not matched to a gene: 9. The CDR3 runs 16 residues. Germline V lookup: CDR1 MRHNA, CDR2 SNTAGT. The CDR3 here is CASRLAGPRGTGELFF. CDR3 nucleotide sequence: TGTGCCAGCCGACTAGCGGGGCCAAGGGGCACCGGGGAGCTGTTTTTT.

CDR3 DNA sequence: TGTGCCAGCAGCCAAACAACAGGGGGCAGGACTGAAGCTTTCTTT. Its translation is CASSQTTGGRTEAFF. V usage is TRBV6-5 and J usage is TRBJ1-1; 9 nucleotides match TRBD1. CDR3 length: 15 amino acids. CDR1 is MNHEY and CDR2 is SVGAGI in the germline V gene. The trim removed 6 bases at V and 5 bases at J, leaving 10 bases unmatched.

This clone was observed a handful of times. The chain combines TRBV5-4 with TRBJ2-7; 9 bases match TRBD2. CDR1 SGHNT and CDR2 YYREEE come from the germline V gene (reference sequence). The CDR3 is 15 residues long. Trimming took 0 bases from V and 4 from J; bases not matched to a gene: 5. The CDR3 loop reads CASSLGREGTYEQYF. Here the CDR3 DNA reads TGTGCCAGCAGCTTGGGGCGGGAGGGTACTTACGAGCAGTACTTC.

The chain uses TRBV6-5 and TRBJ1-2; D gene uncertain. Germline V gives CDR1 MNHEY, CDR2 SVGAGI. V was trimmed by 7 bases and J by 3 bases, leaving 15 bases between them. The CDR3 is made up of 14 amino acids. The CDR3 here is CASTSWAVHYGYTF. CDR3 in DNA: TGTGCCAGCACCTCGTGGGCCGTCCACTATGGCTACACCTTC.

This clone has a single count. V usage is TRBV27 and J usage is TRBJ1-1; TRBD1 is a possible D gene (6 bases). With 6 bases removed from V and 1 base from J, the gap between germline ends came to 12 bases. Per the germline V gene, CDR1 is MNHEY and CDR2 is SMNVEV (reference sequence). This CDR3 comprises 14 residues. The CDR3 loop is CASSPLTGNTEAFF. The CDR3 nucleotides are TGTGCCAGCAGCCCGCTGACAGGGAACACTGAAGCTTTCTTT.

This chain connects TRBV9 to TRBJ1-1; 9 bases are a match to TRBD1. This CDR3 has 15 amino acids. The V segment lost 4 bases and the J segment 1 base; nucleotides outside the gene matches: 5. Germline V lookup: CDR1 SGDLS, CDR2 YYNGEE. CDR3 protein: CASSPRTGANTEAFF. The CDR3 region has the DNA TGTGCCAGCAGCCCCCGGACAGGGGCGAACACTGAAGCTTTCTTT.

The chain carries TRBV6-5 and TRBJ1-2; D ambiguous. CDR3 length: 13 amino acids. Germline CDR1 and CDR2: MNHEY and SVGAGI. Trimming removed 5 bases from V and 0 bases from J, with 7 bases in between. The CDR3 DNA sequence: TGTGCCAGCAGTCAAACTTCTAACTATGGCTACACCTTC. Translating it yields CASSQTSNYGYTF.

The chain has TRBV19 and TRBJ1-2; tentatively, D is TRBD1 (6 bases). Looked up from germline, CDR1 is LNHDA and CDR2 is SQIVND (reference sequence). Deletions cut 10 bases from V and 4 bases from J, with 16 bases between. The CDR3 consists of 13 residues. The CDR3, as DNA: TGTGCCACCCAAGGGGGGGGGCTCTATGGCTACACCTTC. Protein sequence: CATQGGGLYGYTF.

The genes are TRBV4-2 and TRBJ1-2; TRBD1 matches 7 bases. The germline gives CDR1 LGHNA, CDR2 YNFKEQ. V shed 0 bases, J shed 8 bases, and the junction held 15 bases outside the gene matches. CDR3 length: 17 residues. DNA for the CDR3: TGTGCCAGCAGCCAAGATGGAGGAGGGGGCCGGCCTAGAGGCTACACCTTC. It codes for CASSQDGGGGRPRGYTF.

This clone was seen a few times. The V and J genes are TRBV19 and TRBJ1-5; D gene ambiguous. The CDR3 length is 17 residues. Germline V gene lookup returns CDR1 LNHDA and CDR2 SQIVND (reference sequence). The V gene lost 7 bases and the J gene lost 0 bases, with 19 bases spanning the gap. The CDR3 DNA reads TGTGCCAGTATTCGCCCCTCGGAGAGAGATAGCAATCAGCCCCAGCATTTT. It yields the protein CASIRPSERDSNQPQHF. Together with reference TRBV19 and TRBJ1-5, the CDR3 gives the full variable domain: DGGITQSPKYLFRKEGQNVTLSCEQNLNHDAMYWYRQDPGQGLRLIYYSQIVNDFQKGDIAEGYSVSREKKESFPLTVTSAQKNPTAFYLCASIRPSERDSNQPQHFGDGTRLSIL.

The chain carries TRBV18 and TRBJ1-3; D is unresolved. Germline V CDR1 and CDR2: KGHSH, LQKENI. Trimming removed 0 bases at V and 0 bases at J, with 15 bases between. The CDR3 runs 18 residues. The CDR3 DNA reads TGTGCCAGCTCACCACCGATCCAGGTCCACTCCTCTGGAAACACCATATATTTT. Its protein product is CASSPPIQVHSSGNTIYF.

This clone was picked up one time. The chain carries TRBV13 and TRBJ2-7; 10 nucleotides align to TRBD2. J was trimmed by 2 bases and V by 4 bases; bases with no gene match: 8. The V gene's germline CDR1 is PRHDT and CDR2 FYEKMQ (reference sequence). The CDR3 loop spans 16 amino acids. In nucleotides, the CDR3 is TGTGCCAGCAGCTCTATTCACAGCGGGAGGGCCTACGAGCAGTACTTC. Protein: CASSSIHSGRAYEQYF.

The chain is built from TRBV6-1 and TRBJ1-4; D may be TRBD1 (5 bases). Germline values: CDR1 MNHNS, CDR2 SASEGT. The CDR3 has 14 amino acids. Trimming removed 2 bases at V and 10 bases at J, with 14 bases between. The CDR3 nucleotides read TGTGCCAGCAGTGAAATCAGGGATTGGGGAAAACTGTTTTTT. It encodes CASSEIRDWGKLFF.

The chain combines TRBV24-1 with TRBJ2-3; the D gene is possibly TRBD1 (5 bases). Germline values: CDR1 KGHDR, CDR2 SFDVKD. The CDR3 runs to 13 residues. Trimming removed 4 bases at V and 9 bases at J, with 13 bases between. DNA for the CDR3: TGTGCCACCAGTGAGCGGTTAAGGGGCACGCAGTATTTT. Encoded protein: CATSERLRGTQYF.

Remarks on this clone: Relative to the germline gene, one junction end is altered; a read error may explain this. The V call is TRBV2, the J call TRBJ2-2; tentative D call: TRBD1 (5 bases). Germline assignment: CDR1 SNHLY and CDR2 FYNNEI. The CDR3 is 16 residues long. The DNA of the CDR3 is TGTGCCAGCAGTGAAACAGGACGAGCGAACACCAGGGAGCTGTTTTTT. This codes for CASSETGRANTRELFF.